This T cell receptor beta chain was observed in a study of T-cell memory formation after mild COVID-19. Study-wide results and caveats: Contracting CD8+ clones were enriched in EMRA, CD4+ mainly in CM and EM.

Looked up from germline, CDR1 is SGHRS and CDR2 is YFSETQ. Trimming removed 1 base from V and 2 bases from J, with 15 bases in between. This CDR3 comprises 16 residues. TCR alpha and TCR beta cDNA libraries with sample barcodes and UMIs came from 5'RACE using constant-segment primers. TCRdb redid the calling of the 5' RACE reads with MiXCR, one entry per CDR3 protein. The sample lists about 180,000 distinct CDR3 sequences, less than 20% seen once, with more than 3% in the top ten. Concerning this clonotype itself: Antigen unknown.

This TCR was recovered from a man aged 18 to 29 who had mild COVID-19 (a few samples of this study predate the infection). Cell type and time point are not known. This chain links TRBV5-1 with TRBJ2-5, with a possible D match to TRBD2 (6 bases). Sequencing input: PBMCs or a T cell subset sorted from them (not recorded which). CDR3 protein: CASSLWGEDRQETQYF. CDR3 sequence (DNA): TGCGCCAGCAGCTTGTGGGGGGAGGATCGGCAAGAGACCCAGTACTTC.